This entry describes one TCR beta chain. What it binds is unknown. The junction and the germline gene differ at one end; a read error may be behind it. From germline, CDR1 is LNHDA and CDR2 SQIVND (reference sequence). The CDR3 consists of 13 residues. This sample stems from a study of monozygotic twins with cystic fibrosis. For the study at large: Library input was three micrograms of fragmented DNA, with about 15 PCR cycles. Study-wide results and caveats: Unrelated CF individuals shared fewer identical clonotypes than monozygotic CF twins. Clonality was generally low (median roughly 0.009), higher in the most severe patients.

Only in-frame clones appear in the TCRdb table, and some are missing; sequencing was by immunoSEQ multiplex PCR. The table records some 32,000 clones, roughly 97% of them present only once. The sequence came from a girl aged 2 to 10 with cystic fibrosis. This rearrangement joins TRBV19 to TRBJ2-5; D is perhaps TRBD2 (6 bases). The sequenced sample was blood. CDR3 coding DNA: TGTGCCAGTAGTATCGGGCAGAGTATAGCGGTCCACTTC. This sequence encodes CASSIGQSIAVHF.